Presented here are 21 T cell receptor beta chains from one specimen sequenced in a study of cytomegalovirus exposure and HLA in healthy donors. Clones were read by immunoSEQ multiplex PCR, and TCRdb kept only the in-frame ones, dropping some. This sample has about 160,000 clones; about 90% occur once, and the top ten carry roughly 5.8%. The specimen sequenced was PBMCs. These receptors were collected from a woman aged 25 to 39 in good health and CMV-seronegative.

This chain's CDR3 is CASSLSPTGVPSPSGEQYF. CDR3 DNA sequence: TGCGCCAGCAGCTTGAGCCCGACAGGGGTTCCTTCCCCATCGGGCGAGCAGTACTTC. This chain links TRBV5-1 with TRBJ2-7; 8 nucleotides match TRBD1. The CDR3 is 19 residues long. Trimming at V came to 1 base and at J to 6 bases, leaving 21 bases not matched to a gene. Germline CDR1 reads SGHRS; CDR2 reads YFSETQ.

In DNA, the CDR3 is TGTGCCAGCAGCCAAGATCGGACAGGCTATGGCTACACCTTC. It codes for CASSQDRTGYGYTF. The V gene is TRBV4-2, the J gene TRBJ1-2; 7 bases align to TRBD1. CDR3 length equals 14 residues. Germline loops: CDR1 LGHNA, CDR2 YNFKEQ. The ends lost 0 bases at V and 4 bases at J; junction bases unmatched: 2.

The chain links TRBV11-1 to TRBJ2-2; D gene ambiguous. The length of the CDR3 is 12 residues. V lost 9 bases and J lost 4, with 9 bases in between. Germline CDR1 SGHAT, CDR2 FQDESV (reference sequence). The CDR3 protein is CASRHRTGELFF. CDR3 DNA: TGTGCCAGTAGACACCGCACCGGGGAGCTGTTTTTT.

This clone has at least ten counts. The DNA for the CDR3 is TGTGCCAGCAGCCAAGCGGGGGGCTCCTACAATGAGCAGTTCTTC. Encoded protein: CASSQAGGSYNEQFF. This rearrangement joins TRBV4-2 to TRBJ2-1; 7 bases align to TRBD2. Losses at the gene ends were 1 base for V and 0 bases for J; bases not matched to a gene: 0. There are 15 residues in the CDR3. The germline CDR1 and CDR2 sequences are LGHNA and YNFKEQ.

The chain employs TRBV15 and TRBJ2-7; D remains unclear. Germline V gene data show CDR1 as LNHNV and CDR2 as YYDKDF (reference sequence). The CDR3 spans 15 residues. Trimming took off 2 bases at V and 4 bases at J, with 15 bases between the two ends. In DNA, the CDR3 is TGTGCCACCAGCAGACCTCTCTCCTCTGTTTACGAGCAGTACTTC. Its translation is CATSRPLSSVYEQYF.

Here the CDR3 DNA reads TGTGCCAGCAGTCAAACTAGCGGGAGGGCCTCCGGGGAGCTGTTTTTT. Amino acid sequence: CASSQTSGRASGELFF. The rearrangement uses TRBV2 and TRBJ2-2; 13 nucleotides line up with TRBD2. Trimming took 5 bases from V and 6 from J; bases not matched to a gene: 6. The CDR3 extends over 16 amino acids. CDR1 and CDR2 from the germline V gene are SNHLY and FYNNEI.

This sequence joins TRBV15 and TRBJ2-7, with a tentative D call TRBD1 (6 bases). Germline loops: CDR1 LNHNV, CDR2 YYDKDF (reference sequence). Trimming removed 1 base from V and 3 bases from J, with 13 bases in between. The CDR3 loop spans 15 amino acids. The CDR3 sequence: CATSRAAGESYEQYF. The CDR3 nucleotides read TGTGCCACCAGCAGAGCGGCAGGGGAGAGCTACGAGCAGTACTTC. Full variable domain (rest looked up from reference TRBV15 and TRBJ2-7): DAMVIQNPRYQVTQFGKPVTLSCSQTLNHNVMYWYQQKSSQAPKLLFHYYDKDFNNEADTPDNFQSRRPNTSFCFLDIRSPGLGDTAMYLCATSRAAGESYEQYFGPGTRLTVT.

Note on this clone: The junction departs from the called germline gene at one end, perhaps through a read error. The chain couples TRBV7-3 to TRBJ2-2; 7 bases line up with TRBD2. This CDR3 comprises 17 residues. CDR1 and CDR2 (germline): SGHTA, FQGTGA. DNA for the CDR3: TGCGCCAGCAGCTTTAGGCGTCGTTCGGGGGGAACCGGGGAGCTGTTTTTT. This codes for CASSFRRRSGGTGELFF. Supplemented by reference TRBV7-3 and TRBJ2-2, the full variable domain reads GAGVSQTPSNKVTEKGKYVELRCDPISGHTALYWYRQSLGQGPEFLIYFQGTGAADDSGLPNDRFFAVRPEGSVSTLKIQRTERGDSAVYLCASSFRRRSGGTGELFFGEGSRLTVL.

V and J are TRBV19 and TRBJ1-1, with 8 positions matching TRBD1. This CDR3 spans 15 amino acids. V dropped 7 bases and J dropped 1; count of bases not matched to a gene: 8. Germline V CDR1 and CDR2: LNHDA, SQIVND (reference sequence). CDR3 sequence (DNA): TGTGCCAGTACACAGGGGGGAGACCAGAACACTGAAGCTTTCTTT. Translated, it gives CASTQGGDQNTEAFF.

This rearrangement joins TRBV27 to TRBJ2-1, with TRBD1 matching over 8 bases. The CDR3 spans 13 residues. Germline trimming cut 4 bases from V and 8 bases from J; bases unmatched to any gene: 4. CDR1 is MNHEY and CDR2 is SMNVEV in the germline V gene (reference sequence). As DNA, the CDR3 is TGTGCCAGCAGTTGGACAGGGTTGGATGAGCAGTTCTTC. It translates to CASSWTGLDEQFF.

This clone appeared many times. The V gene is TRBV6-5, the J gene TRBJ1-5; D is undetermined. This CDR3 spans 13 amino acids. The V end lost 5 bases, the J end lost 6 bases, and 11 bases lay between the germline ends. Germline V gene data show CDR1 as MNHEY and CDR2 as SVGAGI. The CDR3 DNA reads TGTGCCAGCAGTGGGGTGAGGAGTCAGCCCCAGCATTTT. The encoded protein is CASSGVRSQPQHF.

The CDR3, as DNA: TGTGCCAGCAGTCCCGGGGTAAGGGGAAATGAAAAACTGTTTTTT. Its translation is CASSPGVRGNEKLFF. J is TRBJ1-4 and V is TRBV27; possibly TRBD1 for D (5 bases). V shed 5 bases and J shed 5 bases, with 15 bases lying between them. Germline-derived CDR1 and CDR2 are MNHEY and SMNVEV (reference sequence). The length of the CDR3 is 15 residues.

The chain uses TRBV18 and TRBJ1-2; no firm D call. Trimming took 1 base from V and 3 from J, leaving 12 bases between them. Germline V gene sequence: CDR1 KGHSH, CDR2 LQKENI. This CDR3 is 15 amino acids long. The CDR3 region is CASSPRHTGDYGYTF. The CDR3 region has the DNA TGTGCCAGCTCACCACGGCACACTGGGGACTATGGCTACACCTTC.

The chain joins TRBV6-6 to TRBJ2-3; D is uncertain. The CDR3 covers 11 residues. Trimming removed 6 bases from V and 0 bases from J, with 1 base in between. Germline CDR1 is MNHNY and CDR2 is SVGAGI (reference sequence). DNA for the CDR3: TGTGCCAGCAGGAGCACAGATACGCAGTATTTT. Its translation is CASRSTDTQYF.

In its sample, this clone was seen once. The V gene is TRBV7-2, the J gene TRBJ2-5; weak D call: TRBD2 (6 bases). The CDR3 is 14 amino acids. V lost 1 base to trimming and J lost 5 bases, with 11 bases between them. Germline V gene lookup returns CDR1 SGHTA and CDR2 FQGNSA. The CDR3 here is CASSLGAGGETQYF. The CDR3 nucleotides read TGTGCCAGCAGCTTAGGGGCAGGAGGGGAGACCCAGTACTTC.

J is TRBJ2-2 and V is TRBV7-9; TRBD2 aligns across 7 bases. This CDR3 comprises 15 residues. V lost 5 bases to trimming and J lost 1 base; unmatched junction nucleotides: 4. Looked up from germline, CDR1 is SEHNR and CDR2 is FQNEAQ (reference sequence). CDR3 loop: CASSPAGRNTGELFF. The CDR3 coding sequence is TGTGCCAGCAGCCCAGCGGGACGGAACACCGGGGAGCTGTTTTTT.

The chain is built from TRBV2 and TRBJ1-1; D might be TRBD1 (5 bases). This CDR3 has 13 amino acids. Trimming cost V 10 bases and J 6 bases, with 18 bases left between them. Germline V CDR1 and CDR2: SNHLY, FYNNEI. CDR3 protein: CATPLGRGPEAFF. In nucleotides, the CDR3 is TGTGCCACCCCCCTAGGGAGGGGACCTGAAGCTTTCTTT.

This clone was observed at least ten times. This chain links TRBV19 with TRBJ2-7, with D possibly called TRBD1 or TRBD2 (5 bases each). This CDR3 contains 16 residues. CDR1 is LNHDA and CDR2 is SQIVND in the germline V gene (reference sequence). Deletions cut 5 bases from V and 2 bases from J, with 19 bases between. The CDR3 DNA sequence: TGTGCCAGTAGTGATCCTCCCGGGACGGCCCCCTACGAGCAGTACTTC. Translating it yields CASSDPPGTAPYEQYF.

The genes are TRBV6-5 and TRBJ2-7, with a tentative D call TRBD2 (6 bases). V was shortened by 4 bases and J by 2 bases, with 15 bases between the two germline ends. Per germline, CDR1 MNHEY and CDR2 SVGAGI. The CDR3 sequence is 15 residues long. CDR3 sequence: CASSSPGRGAYEQYF. In DNA form, the CDR3 reads TGTGCCAGCAGTTCCCCAGGGCGCGGGGCCTACGAGCAGTACTTC.

The rearrangement joins TRBV5-5 to TRBJ2-7; D unclear. This CDR3 is 14 amino acids long. V lost 2 bases, J lost 2 bases, and 11 bases lay in between. Germline V gene lookup returns CDR1 SGHKS and CDR2 YYEKEE (reference sequence). CDR3: CASSLSAAAYEQYF. The CDR3 region has the DNA TGTGCCAGCAGCTTAAGTGCTGCCGCCTACGAGCAGTACTTC.

The genes are TRBV7-3 and TRBJ2-1; 7 bases agree with TRBD2. This CDR3 is 17 amino acids long. J gave up 4 bases and V 0 bases, and 9 bases lay outside the gene matches. Germline lookup yields CDR1 SGHTA and CDR2 FQGTGA. This chain's CDR3 is CASSLTSGPGGYNEQFF. In DNA, the CDR3 is TGTGCCAGCAGCTTAACGTCCGGACCCGGGGGGTACAATGAGCAGTTCTTC.